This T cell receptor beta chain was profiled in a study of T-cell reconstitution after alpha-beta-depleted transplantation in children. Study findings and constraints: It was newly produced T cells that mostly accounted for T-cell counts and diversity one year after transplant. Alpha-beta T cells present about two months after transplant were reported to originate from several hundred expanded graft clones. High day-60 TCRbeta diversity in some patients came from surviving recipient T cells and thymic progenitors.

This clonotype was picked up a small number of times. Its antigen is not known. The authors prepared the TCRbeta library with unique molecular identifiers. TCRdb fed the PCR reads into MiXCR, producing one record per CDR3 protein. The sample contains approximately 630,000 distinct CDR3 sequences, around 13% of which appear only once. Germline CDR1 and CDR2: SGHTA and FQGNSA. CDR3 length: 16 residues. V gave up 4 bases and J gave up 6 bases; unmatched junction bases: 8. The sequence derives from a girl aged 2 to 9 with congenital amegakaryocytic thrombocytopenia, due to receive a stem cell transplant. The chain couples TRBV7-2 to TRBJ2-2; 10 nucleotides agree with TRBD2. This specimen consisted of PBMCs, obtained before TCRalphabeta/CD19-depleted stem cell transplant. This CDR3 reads CASSSPSGSPPGELFF. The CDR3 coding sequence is TGTGCCAGCAGCTCCCCTAGCGGGAGTCCTCCCGGGGAGCTGTTTTTT.